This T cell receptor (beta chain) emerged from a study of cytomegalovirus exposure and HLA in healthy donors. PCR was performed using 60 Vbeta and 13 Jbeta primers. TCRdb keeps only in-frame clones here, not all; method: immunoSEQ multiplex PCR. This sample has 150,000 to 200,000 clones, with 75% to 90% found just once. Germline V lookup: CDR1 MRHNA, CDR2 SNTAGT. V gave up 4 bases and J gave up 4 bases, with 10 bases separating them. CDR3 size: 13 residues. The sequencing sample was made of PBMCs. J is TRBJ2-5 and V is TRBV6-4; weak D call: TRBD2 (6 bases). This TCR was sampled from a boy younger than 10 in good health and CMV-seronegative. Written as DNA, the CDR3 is TGTGCCAGCAGTGCCGTGGGAGGAGAGACCCAGTACTTC. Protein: CASSAVGGETQYF.